This T cell receptor (beta chain) was identified during a study of neoadjuvant nivolumab and ipilimumab in lung cancer. At the level of the study: The combination arm added day-1 ipilimumab 1 mg/kg to nivolumab 3 mg/kg on days 1, 15, 29.

Libraries were prepared by immunoSEQ multiplex PCR; TCRdb keeps only in-frame clonotypes and omits some of them. This sample yields around 19,000 clones, of which over 70% are seen a single time; around 2.1% belongs to the top ten. The receptor was isolated from an adult with non-small cell lung cancer. The specimen comprised peripheral blood, sampled before neoadjuvant nivolumab, alone or with ipilimumab.

CDR3 residues: CASSLGGGADTQYF. The CDR3 nucleotides are TGTGCCAGCAGCTTAGGGGGGGGAGCAGATACGCAGTATTTT. V usage is TRBV7-6 and J usage is TRBJ2-3; 7 bases align to TRBD2. J lost 4 bases, V lost 1 base, and 2 bases had no gene match. Germline lookup yields CDR1 SGHVS and CDR2 FNYEAQ. This CDR3 spans 14 amino acids.